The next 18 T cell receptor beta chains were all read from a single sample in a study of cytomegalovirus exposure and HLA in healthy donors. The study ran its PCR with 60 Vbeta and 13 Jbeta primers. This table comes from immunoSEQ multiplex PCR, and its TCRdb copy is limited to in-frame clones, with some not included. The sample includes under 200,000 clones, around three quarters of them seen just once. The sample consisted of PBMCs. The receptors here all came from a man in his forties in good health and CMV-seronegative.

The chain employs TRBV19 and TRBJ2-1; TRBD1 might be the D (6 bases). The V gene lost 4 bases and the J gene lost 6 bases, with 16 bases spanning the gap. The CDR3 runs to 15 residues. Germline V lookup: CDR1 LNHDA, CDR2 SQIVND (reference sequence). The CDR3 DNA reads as TGTGCCAGTAGTACTGGCCTTCTACAGGGCAATGAGCAGTTCTTC. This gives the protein CASSTGLLQGNEQFF.

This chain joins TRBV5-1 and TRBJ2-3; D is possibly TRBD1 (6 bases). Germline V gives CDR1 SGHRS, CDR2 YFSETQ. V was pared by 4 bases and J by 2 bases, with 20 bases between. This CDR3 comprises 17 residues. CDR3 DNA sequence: TGCGCCAGCAGCATCCAATTGACAGGCCTTCCCACAGATACGCAGTATTTT. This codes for CASSIQLTGLPTDTQYF. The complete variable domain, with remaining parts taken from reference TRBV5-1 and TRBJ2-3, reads KAGVTQTPRYLIKTRGQQVTLSCSPISGHRSVSWYQQTPGQGLQFLFEYFSETQRNKGNFPGRFSGRQFSNSRSEMNVSTLELGDSALYLCASSIQLTGLPTDTQYFGPGTRLTVL.

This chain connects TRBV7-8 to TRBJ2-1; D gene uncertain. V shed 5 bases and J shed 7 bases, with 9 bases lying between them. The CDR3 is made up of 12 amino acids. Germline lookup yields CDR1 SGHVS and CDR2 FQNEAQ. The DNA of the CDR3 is TGTGCCAGCAGCCCCGACAAAAATGAGCAGTTCTTC. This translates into CASSPDKNEQFF.

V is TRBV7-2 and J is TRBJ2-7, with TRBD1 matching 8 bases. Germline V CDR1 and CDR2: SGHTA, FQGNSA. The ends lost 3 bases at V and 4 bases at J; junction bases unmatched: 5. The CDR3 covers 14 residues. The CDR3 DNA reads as TGTGCCAGCAGCTTCAACGGACAGGGATACGAGCAGTACTTC. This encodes CASSFNGQGYEQYF.

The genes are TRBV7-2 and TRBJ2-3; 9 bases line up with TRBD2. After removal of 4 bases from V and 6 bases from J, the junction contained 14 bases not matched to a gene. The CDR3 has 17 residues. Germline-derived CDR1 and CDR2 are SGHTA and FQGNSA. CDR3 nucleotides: TGTGCCAGCAGCTCGTCCACTAGCGGGCCCTCTTGGGATACGCAGTATTTT. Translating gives CASSSSTSGPSWDTQYF.

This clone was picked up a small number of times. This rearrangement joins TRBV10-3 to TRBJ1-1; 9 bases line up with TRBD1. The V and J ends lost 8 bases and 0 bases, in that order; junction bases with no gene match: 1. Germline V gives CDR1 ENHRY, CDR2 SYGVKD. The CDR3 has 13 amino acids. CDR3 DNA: TGTGCCATCGGACAGGGGCTGAACACTGAAGCTTTCTTT. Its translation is CAIGQGLNTEAFF.

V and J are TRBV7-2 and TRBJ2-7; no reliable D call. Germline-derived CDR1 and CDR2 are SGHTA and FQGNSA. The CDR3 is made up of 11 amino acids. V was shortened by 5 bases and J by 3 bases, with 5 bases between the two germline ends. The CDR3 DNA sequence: TGTGCCAGCAGCCCAAACTACGAGCAGTACTTC. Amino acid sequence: CASSPNYEQYF.

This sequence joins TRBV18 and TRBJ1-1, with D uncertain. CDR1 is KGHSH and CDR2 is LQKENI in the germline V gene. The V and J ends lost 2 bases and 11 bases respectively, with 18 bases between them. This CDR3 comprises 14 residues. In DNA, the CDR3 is TGTGCCAGCTCACCAAGTCAGGCCAAGACTAGGGCTTTCTTT. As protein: CASSPSQAKTRAFF.

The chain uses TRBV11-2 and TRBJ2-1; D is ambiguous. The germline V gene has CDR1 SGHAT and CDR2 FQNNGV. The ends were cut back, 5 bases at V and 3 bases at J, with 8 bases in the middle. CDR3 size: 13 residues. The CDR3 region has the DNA TGTGCCAGCAGCCCCGTCCTCTACAATGAGCAGTTCTTC. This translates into CASSPVLYNEQFF.

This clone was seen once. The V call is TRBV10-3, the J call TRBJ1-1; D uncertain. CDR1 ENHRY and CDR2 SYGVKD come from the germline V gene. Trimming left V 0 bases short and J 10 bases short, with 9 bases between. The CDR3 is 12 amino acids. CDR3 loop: CAISESVRGAFF. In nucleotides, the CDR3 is TGTGCCATCAGTGAGTCCGTCCGGGGAGCTTTCTTT.

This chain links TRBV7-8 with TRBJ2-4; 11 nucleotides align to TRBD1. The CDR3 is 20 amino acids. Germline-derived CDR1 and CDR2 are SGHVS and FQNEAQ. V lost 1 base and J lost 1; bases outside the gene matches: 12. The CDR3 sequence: CASSLGEGTGGRGAKNIQYF. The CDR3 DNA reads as TGTGCCAGCAGCTTAGGGGAGGGGACAGGGGGAAGGGGGGCCAAAAACATTCAGTACTTC.

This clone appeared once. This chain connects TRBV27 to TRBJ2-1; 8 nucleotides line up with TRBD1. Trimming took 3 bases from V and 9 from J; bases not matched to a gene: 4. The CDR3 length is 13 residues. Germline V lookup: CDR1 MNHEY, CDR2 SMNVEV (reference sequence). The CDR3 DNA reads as TGTGCCAGCAGTTTTTCAGGGGGCAGTGAGCAGTTCTTC. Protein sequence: CASSFSGGSEQFF.

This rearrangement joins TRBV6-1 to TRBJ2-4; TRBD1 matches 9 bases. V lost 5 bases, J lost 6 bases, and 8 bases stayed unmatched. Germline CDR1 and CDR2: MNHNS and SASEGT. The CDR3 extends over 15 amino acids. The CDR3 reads CASSRGLTGGNIQYF. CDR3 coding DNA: TGTGCCAGCAGTAGGGGTCTGACAGGGGGAAACATTCAGTACTTC.

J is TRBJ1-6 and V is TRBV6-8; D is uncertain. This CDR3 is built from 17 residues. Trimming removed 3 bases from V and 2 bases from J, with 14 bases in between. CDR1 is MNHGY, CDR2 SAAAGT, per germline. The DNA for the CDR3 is TGTGCCAGCAGTTATAGTTCGAGGGCACCCTATAATTCACCCCTCCACTTT. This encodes CASSYSSRAPYNSPLHF.

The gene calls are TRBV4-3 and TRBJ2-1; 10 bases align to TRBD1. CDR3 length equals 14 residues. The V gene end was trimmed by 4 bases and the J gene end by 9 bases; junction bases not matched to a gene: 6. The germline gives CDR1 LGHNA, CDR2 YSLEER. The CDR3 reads CASSRGTGDPEQFF. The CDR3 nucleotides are TGCGCCAGCAGCCGAGGGACAGGGGATCCTGAGCAGTTCTTC.

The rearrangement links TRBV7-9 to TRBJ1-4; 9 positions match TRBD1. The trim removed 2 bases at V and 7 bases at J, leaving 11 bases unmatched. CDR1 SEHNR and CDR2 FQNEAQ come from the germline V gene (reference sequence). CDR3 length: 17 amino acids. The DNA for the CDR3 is TGTGCCAGCAGCTTACCAACGGGGACAGGGCGCGGTGAAAAACTGTTTTTT. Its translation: CASSLPTGTGRGEKLFF.

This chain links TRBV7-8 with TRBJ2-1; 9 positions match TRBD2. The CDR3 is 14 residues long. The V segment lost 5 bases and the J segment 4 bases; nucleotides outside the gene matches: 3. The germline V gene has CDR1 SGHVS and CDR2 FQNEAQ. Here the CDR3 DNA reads TGTGCCAGCAGCCCTAGCGGGGATTACAATGAGCAGTTCTTC. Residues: CASSPSGDYNEQFF.

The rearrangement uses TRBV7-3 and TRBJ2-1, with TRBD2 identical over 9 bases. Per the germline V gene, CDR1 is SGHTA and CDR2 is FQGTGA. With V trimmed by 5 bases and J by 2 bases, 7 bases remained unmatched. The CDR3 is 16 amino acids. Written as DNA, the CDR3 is TGTGCCAGCAGCCGGGTAGCGGGAGCCCCCTACAATGAGCAGTTCTTC. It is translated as CASSRVAGAPYNEQFF.